What follows are 29 T cell receptor beta chains derived from one specimen sequenced in a study of Graves' ophthalmopathy and Graves' hyperthyroidism. Amplification of TCR beta CDR3 regions used RNA transcripts. First-round RT-PCR relied on HTBI primers, and a second-round multiplex PCR came next. TCRdb fed the multiplex PCR reads into MiXCR, producing one record per CDR3 protein. The table has around 590,000 distinct CDR3 sequences, under 40% seen once; the top ten hold 3.5% to 5%. What was sequenced was peripheral blood or thyroid tissue (not recorded which). The receptors shown here come from an adult man with Graves' hyperthyroidism.

This clonotype was seen just once. The chain joins TRBV12-3 or TRBV12-4 to TRBJ2-2; D gene uncertain. The CDR3 is made up of 15 amino acids. V was cut by 5 bases and J by 4 bases, with 14 bases left in between. This CDR3 is CASSPVRATTGELFF. The CDR3, as DNA: TGTGCCAGCAGTCCAGTACGGGCGACCACCGGGGAGCTGTTTTTT.

The chain is built from TRBV13 and TRBJ1-1; D is undetermined. This CDR3 comprises 15 residues. V shed 0 bases and J shed 4 bases, with 12 bases lying between them. Per the germline V gene, CDR1 is PRHDT and CDR2 is FYEKMQ (reference sequence). The CDR3 loop reads CASSLGPGSTTEAFF. CDR3 nucleotides: TGTGCCAGCAGCTTAGGGCCCGGGAGTACCACTGAAGCTTTCTTT.

Comment on this clonotype: It may be a read error: a sequence one base away is much more abundant. The CDR3 coding sequence is TGTGCCAGCAGTTTCCTACCAGGGGGTCCTGGAAACACCATATATTTT. Translation: CASSFLPGGPGNTIYF. The chain recombines TRBV12-5 with TRBJ1-3; 7 bases agree with TRBD1. The CDR3 contains 16 residues. Germline V gene sequence: CDR1 LGHNT, CDR2 FRNRAP.

This clonotype was observed a few times. The V and J genes are TRBV11-2 and TRBJ2-5; D not certain. Germline values: CDR1 SGHAT, CDR2 FQNNGV. The CDR3 length is 16 residues. Trimming shortened V by 0 bases and J by 3 bases, and 14 bases separated the two germline ends. CDR3 loop: CASSLDLLYQEETQYF. The DNA of the CDR3 is TGTGCCAGCAGCTTAGATCTTTTATATCAGGAAGAGACCCAGTACTTC.

V is TRBV20-1 and J is TRBJ2-1; TRBD2 aligns across 9 bases. Germline assignment: CDR1 DFQATT and CDR2 SNEGSKA (reference sequence). Losses at the gene ends were 1 base for V and 8 bases for J; bases not matched to a gene: 6. The CDR3 is 14 amino acids. CDR3: CSARGGGGADEQFF. The CDR3 nucleotides read TGCAGTGCTAGAGGGGGCGGGGGGGCCGATGAGCAGTTCTTC.

The sample holds a few counts of this clonotype. This chain uses TRBV5-1 with TRBJ2-7; 11 nucleotides line up with TRBD1. The CDR3 runs 16 residues. Germline trimming cut 4 bases from V and 2 bases from J; bases unmatched to any gene: 8. Germline CDR1 is SGHRS and CDR2 is YFSETQ. CDR3 sequence (DNA): TGCGCCAGCAGCCACACCGGACAGGGGGCTACCTACGAGCAGTACTTC. It specifies CASSHTGQGATYEQYF.

The V gene is TRBV29-1, the J gene TRBJ2-7; 8 nucleotides agree with TRBD1. This CDR3 spans 13 amino acids. Trimming took 7 bases from V and 2 from J; bases not matched to a gene: 7. Germline V lookup: CDR1 SQVTM, CDR2 ANQGSEA. CDR3 in amino acids: CSALTGDTYEQYF. The CDR3 DNA reads as TGCAGCGCACTGACAGGGGACACCTACGAGCAGTACTTC.

This clonotype was counted many times. The chain carries TRBV5-1 and TRBJ2-5; tentative D call: TRBD2 (6 bases). Germline V gene sequence: CDR1 SGHRS, CDR2 YFSETQ. The V and J ends lost 0 bases and 2 bases respectively, with 11 bases between them. The CDR3 spans 15 residues. CDR3 region: CASSLDGRGQETQYF. In DNA form, the CDR3 reads TGCGCCAGCAGCTTGGACGGGAGAGGACAAGAGACCCAGTACTTC.

This clonotype was counted many times. This sequence joins TRBV7-8 and TRBJ2-2; 7 nucleotides match TRBD1. CDR3 length: 15 residues. Germline CDR1 and CDR2: SGHVS and FQNEAQ. V shed 5 bases and J 7 bases; nucleotides not matched to a gene: 10. CDR3 nucleotides: TGTGCCAGCAGCCGACAGGGAAGGATGATCGGGGAGCTGTTTTTT. Its protein product is CASSRQGRMIGELFF.

This clonotype was seen at least ten times. This chain connects TRBV11-1 to TRBJ1-1; D gene unclear. Trimming took off 1 base at V and 1 base at J, with 7 bases between the two ends. CDR3 length: 14 amino acids. CDR1 and CDR2 (germline): SGHAT, FQDESV (reference sequence). The CDR3 sequence: CASSLEATNTEAFF. CDR3 coding DNA: TGTGCCAGCAGCTTAGAGGCCACGAACACTGAAGCTTTCTTT.

V is TRBV20-1 and J is TRBJ2-3; D tentatively fits TRBD1 or TRBD2 (5 bases each). CDR3 length: 10 amino acids. Between the trimmed V and J ends, which lost 6 bases and 6 bases, there was a span of 7 bases. CDR1 is DFQATT, CDR2 SNEGSKA, per germline (reference sequence). In nucleotides, the CDR3 is TGCAGTGCGGGGGTGGATACGCAGTATTTT. Amino acids: CSAGVDTQYF.

As for this clonotype: Since a much larger clone is just one base distant, this may be a read error. J is TRBJ2-5 and V is TRBV20-1; weak D call: TRBD2 (5 bases). The CDR3 consists of 11 residues. V shed 3 bases and J shed 7 bases, with 9 bases lying between them. The V gene's germline CDR1 is DFQATT and CDR2 SNEGSKA (reference sequence). The CDR3 reads CSASIGGTQYF. The CDR3 bases are TGCAGTGCTAGTATAGGAGGGACCCAGTACTTC.

Of note for this clonotype: It is unclear where the CDR3 begins or ends on the DNA, so no DNA is shown, and the CDR3 is as TCRdb lists it. The rearrangement joins TRBV7-6 to TRBJ2-5; TRBD1 reflects the table's D call only, with no check against the DNA. Per germline, CDR1 SGHVS and CDR2 FNYEAQ. The CDR3 comprises 19 residues, both ends counted. The CDR3 protein is CASSFYICSARKGAETQYF.

This clonotype was detected many times. The chain joins TRBV11-3 to TRBJ2-7; TRBD1 aligns across 11 bases. V was pared by 7 bases and J by 8 bases, with 7 bases of the junction left unmatched. Germline loops: CDR1 SGHNT, CDR2 YENEEA. The CDR3 is made up of 13 amino acids. DNA for the CDR3: TGTGCCAGCACCATTGGACAGGGGGCAAAGCAGTACTTC. It is translated as CASTIGQGAKQYF. Full variable domain (outside the CDR3, taken from reference TRBV11-3 and TRBJ2-7): EAGVVQSPRYKIIEKKQPVAFWCNPISGHNTLYWYLQNLGQGPELLIRYENEEAVDDSQLPKDRFSAERLKGVDSTLKIQPAELGDSAVYLCASTIGQGAKQYFGPGTRLTVT.

In its sample, this clonotype was seen a few times. The chain uses TRBV7-9 and TRBJ2-7, with 9 bases that match TRBD1. The J call may be incorrect, as the DNA end agrees better with TRBJ2-1. The CDR3 sequence is 16 residues long. Per the germline V gene, CDR1 is SEHNR and CDR2 is FQNEAQ (reference sequence). CDR3 nucleotide sequence: TGTGCCAGCAGCGCCAGACATTGGGACAGGGTCGTTGAGCAGTTCTTC. Its protein is CASSARHWDRVVEQFF.

The chain couples TRBV6-2 or TRBV6-3 to TRBJ1-1; D ambiguous. The CDR3 is made up of 13 amino acids. CDR1 and CDR2 (germline): MNHEY, SVGEGT. V lost 4 bases, J lost 6 bases, and 12 bases lay in between. The DNA for the CDR3 is TGTGCCAGCAGTTTCAATCAGGACGCTGAAGCTTTCTTT. Its protein is CASSFNQDAEAFF.

This clonotype was observed a single time. The chain carries TRBV29-1 and TRBJ1-1; perhaps TRBD1 as D (5 bases). V dropped 8 bases and J dropped 2 bases, with 9 bases sitting between them. The CDR3 totals 11 residues. Germline lookup yields CDR1 SQVTM and CDR2 ANQGSEA. CDR3 protein: CSWGVNTEAFF. The CDR3 nucleotides read TGCAGCTGGGGCGTAAACACTGAAGCTTTCTTT.

This clonotype was observed many times. V and J are TRBV6-1 and TRBJ1-5; D is unresolved. In germline, CDR1 is MNHNS, CDR2 SASEGT. The V gene lost 1 base and the J gene lost 2 bases, with 9 bases spanning the gap. This CDR3 is 15 amino acids long. The CDR3 protein is CASSEGGSRNQPQHF. In DNA form, the CDR3 reads TGTGCCAGCAGTGAAGGTGGCAGTCGCAATCAGCCCCAGCATTTT.

This clonotype appeared a few times. The genes are TRBV5-1 and TRBJ2-5, with D possibly TRBD2 on 6 matching bases. This CDR3 has 18 residues. Between the trimmed V and J ends, which lost 0 bases and 2 bases, there was a span of 20 bases. CDR1 and CDR2 from the germline V gene are SGHRS and YFSETQ. In DNA form, the CDR3 reads TGCGCCAGCAGCTTGGAACCGACGAGGCGGGGTATTCAAGAGACCCAGTACTTC. It encodes CASSLEPTRRGIQETQYF.

In its sample, this clonotype was seen many times. CDR3 amino acids: CASDTTGGLGYTF. CDR3 DNA: TGTGCCAGCGATACTACAGGGGGCCTTGGCTACACCTTC. V is TRBV2 and J is TRBJ1-2; 9 nucleotides agree with TRBD1. This CDR3 is built from 13 residues. Trimming took 8 bases from V and 7 from J; bases not matched to a gene: 8. Germline V gene sequence: CDR1 SNHLY, CDR2 FYNNEI.

This clonotype was recorded once. The chain joins TRBV15 to TRBJ2-5; D tentatively fits TRBD1 or TRBD2 (5 bases each). Looked up from germline, CDR1 is LNHNV and CDR2 is YYDKDF (reference sequence). With 0 bases removed from V and 1 base from J, the gap between germline ends came to 12 bases. The CDR3 is 16 amino acids. The CDR3 DNA reads TGTGCCACCAGCAGAGATCGGGTGGGGGTCCAAGAGACCCAGTACTTC. It codes for CATSRDRVGVQETQYF.

Worth noting for this clonotype: This likely comes from a read error, as the CDR3 has no conserved phenylalanine or tryptophan at its end. This chain connects TRBV12-3 or TRBV12-4 to TRBJ2-5; 7 nucleotides align to TRBD2. V lost 4 bases to trimming and J lost 3 bases; unmatched junction nucleotides: 11. The CDR3 extends over 16 amino acids. In nucleotides, the CDR3 is TGTGCCAGCAGTTCCTGGGGGGGAGGAGACAAAGAGACCCAGTACCTC. It specifies CASSSWGGGDKETQYL.

This clonotype was observed at least ten times. For the CDR3, the DNA is TGTGCCAGCAGTTCAGATAGTCCTAACCTGGGAAAACTGTTTTTT. Translated, it gives CASSSDSPNLGKLFF. The genes are TRBV2 and TRBJ1-4; no definite D call. Germline-derived CDR1 and CDR2 are SNHLY and FYNNEI. The CDR3 totals 15 residues. V was cut by 5 bases and J by 10 bases, with 20 bases left in between.

This clonotype has only one observation. The chain combines TRBV14 with TRBJ2-3; weak D call: TRBD1 (6 bases). Trimming cost V 2 bases and J 6 bases, with 9 bases left between them. Germline CDR1 is SGHDN and CDR2 is FVKESK. The CDR3 totals 13 residues. The CDR3 DNA reads as TGTGCCAGCAGCCAAAACAGGGAGGATACGCAGTATTTT. Its protein product is CASSQNREDTQYF.

Many counts were recorded for this clonotype. This chain links TRBV7-9 with TRBJ1-4, with no clear D. The CDR3 length is 13 residues. Germline CDR1 reads SEHNR; CDR2 reads FQNEAQ (reference sequence). The ends were cut back, 5 bases at V and 8 bases at J, with 12 bases in the middle. Here the CDR3 DNA reads TGTGCCAGCAGCGGAGGACTGCTGGAAAAACTGTTTTTT. Protein sequence: CASSGGLLEKLFF.

The genes are TRBV10-3 and TRBJ2-7; no firm D call. CDR1 and CDR2 from the germline V gene are ENHRY and SYGVKD. This CDR3 has 13 amino acids. Trimming removed 7 bases at V and 5 bases at J, with 15 bases between. Here the CDR3 reads CAIKGRVPNEQYF. Here the CDR3 DNA reads TGTGCCATCAAAGGTCGGGTCCCTAACGAGCAGTACTTC.

With respect to this clonotype: This may arise from a read error, as a much more abundant clone is one base away. The chain employs TRBV4-2 and TRBJ2-5; D is perhaps TRBD2 (6 bases). The V end was cut by 7 bases, the J end by 9 bases, with 12 bases between. Germline CDR1 and CDR2: LGHNA and YNFKEQ. This CDR3 has 11 residues. The DNA for the CDR3 is TGTGCCAGCACCTCCGGGGAGGCCCAGTACTTC. Amino acids: CASTSGEAQYF.

The V call is TRBV10-1, the J call TRBJ2-5, with TRBD2 as a possible D gene (5 bases). The CDR3 has 12 amino acids. The germline V gene has CDR1 WNHNN and CDR2 SYGVQD (reference sequence). Trimming shortened V by 3 bases and J by 9 bases, and 11 bases separated the two germline ends. The CDR3 here is CASSDGVGAQYF. DNA of the CDR3: TGCGCCAGCAGTGACGGGGTGGGAGCCCAGTACTTC.

This clonotype was detected ten times or more. The chain employs TRBV14 and TRBJ2-7; 7 bases are a match to TRBD2. CDR1 is SGHDN, CDR2 FVKESK, per germline. The J segment lost 7 bases and the V segment lost 4 bases, leaving 7 bases of the junction unmatched. The CDR3 length is 13 residues. The CDR3 spells CASSLLQAGEQYF. The CDR3, as DNA: TGTGCCAGCAGCCTCTTGCAAGCGGGGGAGCAGTACTTC.